Listed below are T cell receptor beta chains from one sample, sequenced in a study of blood T cell repertoires in COVID-19. Clones were sequenced by immunoSEQ multiplex PCR, and TCRdb holds only the in-frame ones, with some missing. Of around 16,000 clones in the sample, 80% to 85% were seen once. Sequences were obtained from peripheral blood. The receptors here all came from a human donor in a cohort sampled during active COVID-19. Each CDR3 is given with its conserved first and last residue. The D gene is left open where the match is weak. Clone sizes are given selectively: once, few, many, or a class where the clone is expanded.

D: TRBD1
J: TRBJ2-2
V: TRBV27
size: -
DNA: TGTGCCAGCAGTGGGGACAGGGTGTACACCGGGGAGCTGTTTTTT
CDR3: CASSGDRVYTGELFF

D: TRBD2
J: TRBJ2-1
V: TRBV5-1
size: -
DNA: TGCGCCAGTAGATCAACTAGCGATTCCTACAATGAGCAGTTCTTC
CDR3: CASRSTSDSYNEQFF

D: -
J: TRBJ2-2
V: TRBV2
size: -
DNA: TGTGCCAGCACCCGAGGCCCAGCTACGAACACCGGGGAGCTGTTTTTT
CDR3: CASTRGPATNTGELFF

D: -
J: TRBJ2-2
V: TRBV5-1
size: -
DNA: TGCGCCAGCAGGTCGGAATCAGGCCCCGGGGAGCTGTTTTTT
CDR3: CASRSESGPGELFF

D: TRBD1
J: TRBJ2-3
V: TRBV4-3
size: -
DNA: TGCGCCAGCAGCCAAAACGGGGTACAGGGGGTAACAGATACGCAGTATTTT
CDR3: CASSQNGVQGVTDTQYF

D: TRBD2
J: TRBJ2-5
V: TRBV28
size: -
DNA: TGTGCCAGCAGCGGGACTAGCGCGAAGACCCAGTACTTC
CDR3: CASSGTSAKTQYF

D: TRBD1
J: TRBJ1-4
V: TRBV4-2
size: -
DNA: TGTGCCAGCAGCCAAGCCGACAGGGGGCAGGATGAAAAACTGTTTTTT
CDR3: CASSQADRGQDEKLFF

D: TRBD1
J: TRBJ1-1
V: TRBV19
size: -
DNA: TGTGCCAGTAGGAAACAGGGGGCGGACACTGAAGCTTTCTTT
CDR3: CASRKQGADTEAFF

D: -
J: TRBJ2-5
V: TRBV5-1
size: -
DNA: TGCGCCAGCAGCCAACAGACAGGAACCCAAGAGACCCAGTACTTC
CDR3: CASSQQTGTQETQYF

D: -
J: TRBJ2-7
V: TRBV29-1
size: -
DNA: TGCAGCGTTATACTAGCAGGATACGAGCAGTACTTC
CDR3: CSVILAGYEQYF

D: TRBD2
J: TRBJ2-2
V: TRBV19
size: -
DNA: TGTGCCAGTAGTGTTGGGAGCGGGGAAGGCACCGGGGAGCTGTTTTTT
CDR3: CASSVGSGEGTGELFF

D: -
J: TRBJ1-5
V: TRBV6-5
size: -
DNA: TGTGCCAGCAGCACAGGTTACAATCAGCCCCAGCATTTT
CDR3: CASSTGYNQPQHF

D: -
J: TRBJ2-7
V: TRBV7-6
size: -
DNA: TGTGCCAGCAGCTTAGAGGCGACAAGGGAGCAGTACTTC
CDR3: CASSLEATREQYF

D: TRBD1
J: TRBJ1-6
V: TRBV10-3
size: -
DNA: TGTGCCACAACAGGGGAGATAAATTCACCCCTCCACTTT
CDR3: CATTGEINSPLHF

D: -
J: TRBJ2-7
V: TRBV9
size: -
DNA: TGTGCCAGCAGCGTAGCTCCTGGAGGAGTCGACCCCTACGAGCAGTACTTC
CDR3: CASSVAPGGVDPYEQYF

D: TRBD1
J: TRBJ2-7
V: TRBV29-1
size: -
DNA: TGCAGCGTTGGGTGGGGACAGGGGGCCGAGCAGTACTTC
CDR3: CSVGWGQGAEQYF

D: -
J: TRBJ1-2
V: TRBV19
size: -
DNA: TGTGCCAGTAGTATTGGGGGCAGAGCTAACTATGGCTACACCTTC
CDR3: CASSIGGRANYGYTF

D: TRBD1
J: TRBJ1-2
V: TRBV24-1
size: once
DNA: TGTGCCACCAGTGACCGGACAGGGAACGATGGCTACACCTTC
CDR3: CATSDRTGNDGYTF

D: -
J: TRBJ2-7
V: TRBV14
size: -
DNA: TGTGCCAGCAGCCAGCGTCTGGGGGCGGATGAGCAGTACTTC
CDR3: CASSQRLGADEQYF

D: -
J: TRBJ2-5
V: TRBV19
size: once
DNA: TGTGCCAGTAGTATATCAGGGAAAGAGACCCAGTACTTC
CDR3: CASSISGKETQYF

D: TRBD2
J: TRBJ2-1
V: TRBV11-2
size: -
DNA: TGTGCCAGCAGCCAAGGAGCGGGGGCGTTCTTC
CDR3: CASSQGAGAFF

D: TRBD1
J: TRBJ1-2
V: TRBV6-2/TRBV6-3
size: once
DNA: TGTGCCAGCAGTCCCGAGGGACAGGGCTATGGCTACACCTTC
CDR3: CASSPEGQGYGYTF

D: TRBD1
J: TRBJ2-7
V: TRBV2
size: -
DNA: TGTGCCAGCAGACAACCGACAGGGATCCTCTCCTACGAGCAGTACTTC
CDR3: CASRQPTGILSYEQYF

D: -
J: TRBJ1-1
V: TRBV6-5
size: -
DNA: TGTGCCAGCAGCCGTTTACCCCCGGGGAACACTGAAGCTTTCTTT
CDR3: CASSRLPPGNTEAFF

D: TRBD2
J: TRBJ2-3
V: TRBV6-1
size: -
DNA: TGTGCCAGCAGTGTTACTAGCGGGGTTAGCACAGATACGCAGTATTTT
CDR3: CASSVTSGVSTDTQYF

D: TRBD2
J: TRBJ2-5
V: TRBV5-5
size: -
DNA: TGTGCCAGCAGCCCGGTGGGTGCGGGAGAGAAGACCCAGTACTTC
CDR3: CASSPVGAGEKTQYF

D: TRBD2
J: TRBJ2-7
V: TRBV4-2
size: few
DNA: TGTGCCAGCAGCCAAGATGGGGGAGGGCTCTACGAGCAGTACTTC
CDR3: CASSQDGGGLYEQYF

D: -
J: TRBJ2-7
V: TRBV27
size: -
DNA: TGTGCCAGCAGTTTAAGAGGTAGCCGCGGCTACGAGCAGTACTTC
CDR3: CASSLRGSRGYEQYF

D: -
J: TRBJ2-7
V: TRBV7-2
size: once
DNA: TGTGCCAGCAGCCTCGGGGACTCCCTTAGGGAGCAGTACTTC
CDR3: CASSLGDSLREQYF

D: -
J: TRBJ2-4
V: TRBV28
size: -
DNA: TGTGCCAGCAGTCCCCCGGGACACGAAGCCAAAAACATTCAGTACTTC
CDR3: CASSPPGHEAKNIQYF

D: TRBD2
J: TRBJ2-7
V: TRBV20-1
size: -
DNA: TGCAGTGCTTCGGGGGGGAACGAGCAGTACTTC
CDR3: CSASGGNEQYF

D: -
J: TRBJ2-1
V: TRBV24-1
size: once
DNA: TGTGCCACCAGTTTCGACAGAGCAGACAATGAGCAGTTCTTC
CDR3: CATSFDRADNEQFF

D: TRBD1
J: TRBJ2-1
V: TRBV25-1
size: -
DNA: TGTGCCAGCAGTGGACCCGGGACAGGTTACAATGAGCAGTTCTTC
CDR3: CASSGPGTGYNEQFF

D: TRBD1
J: TRBJ1-2
V: TRBV19
size: -
DNA: TGTGCCAGTAGGGGGGGACAGGCCTATGGCTACACCTTC
CDR3: CASRGGQAYGYTF

D: TRBD2
J: TRBJ2-1
V: TRBV7-3
size: -
DNA: TGCGCCAGCAGCTTCGGGGGGGCGGTCGATGAGCAGTTCTTC
CDR3: CASSFGGAVDEQFF

D: -
J: TRBJ2-5
V: TRBV5-1
size: -
DNA: TGCGCCAGCAGCTTGTCAGGGATTAGACGAGAGACCCAGTACTTC
CDR3: CASSLSGIRRETQYF

D: -
J: TRBJ2-3
V: TRBV7-2
size: -
DNA: TGTGCCAGCAGCCTCCCAGGCGGGCACACAGATACGCAGTATTTT
CDR3: CASSLPGGHTDTQYF

D: -
J: TRBJ2-7
V: TRBV5-1
size: -
DNA: TGCGCCAGCAGCCCGGTAGGAGGGTCGGATCTCGAGCAGTACTTC
CDR3: CASSPVGGSDLEQYF

D: -
J: TRBJ2-5
V: TRBV12-3/TRBV12-4
size: once
DNA: TGTGCCAGCAGTTTCGCTCGGGGAGAGACCCAGTACTTC
CDR3: CASSFARGETQYF

D: TRBD2
J: TRBJ2-5
V: TRBV5-1
size: -
DNA: TGCGCCAGCAGCCCCGCCGGGCGGGGGGGGAAGACCCAGTACTTC
CDR3: CASSPAGRGGKTQYF

D: TRBD1
J: TRBJ2-5
V: TRBV9
size: -
DNA: TGTGCCAGCAGCAGGGGGACAGGGGGCGACCAAGAGACCCGGTACTTC
CDR3: CASSRGTGGDQETRYF

D: TRBD1
J: TRBJ2-7
V: TRBV6-5
size: -
DNA: TGTGCCAGCAGCTCACAGGGGGCCGGGGAGCAGTACTTC
CDR3: CASSSQGAGEQYF

D: TRBD2
J: TRBJ2-4
V: TRBV28
size: -
DNA: TGTGCCAGCAGTTCGGGGACTAGCCGGACTAGCGGGATTGTAGCCAAAAACATTCAGTACTTC
CDR3: CASSSGTSRTSGIVAKNIQYF

D: TRBD2
J: TRBJ2-3
V: TRBV4-2
size: -
DNA: TGTGCCAGCAGCCAAGACATCCTAGCGGGAGGGGGCACAGATACGCAGTATTTT
CDR3: CASSQDILAGGGTDTQYF

D: -
J: TRBJ2-5
V: TRBV6-6
size: few
DNA: TGTGCCAGCAGCCACGGGACTGCACAAGAGACCCAGTACTTC
CDR3: CASSHGTAQETQYF

D: -
J: TRBJ1-4
V: TRBV6-2/TRBV6-3
size: -
DNA: TGTGCCAGCAGTCGAATCCCCCCCCCGGGGGGACTGTTTTTT
CDR3: CASSRIPPPGGLFF

D: TRBD1
J: TRBJ1-6
V: TRBV9
size: -
DNA: TGTGCCAGCAGCGCAGCCGGGACAGAGAATTCACCCCTCCACTTT
CDR3: CASSAAGTENSPLHF

D: -
J: TRBJ1-5
V: TRBV7-5
size: once
DNA: TGTGCCAGAAGCTTAGTATTAGGGAGAAGGAGGGTGTATAGCAATCAGCCCCAGCATTTT
CDR3: CARSLVLGRRRVYSNQPQHF

D: -
J: TRBJ2-1
V: TRBV9
size: large
DNA: TGTGCCAGCAGAGAGTTAGGGGTCCATGAGCAGTTCTTC
CDR3: CASRELGVHEQFF

D: TRBD2
J: TRBJ2-4
V: TRBV28
size: -
DNA: TGTGCCAGCAGTCAGGTCAGCGGGAGGGCCCTAGCCAAAAACATTCAGTACTTC
CDR3: CASSQVSGRALAKNIQYF

D: TRBD1
J: TRBJ2-5
V: TRBV9
size: once
DNA: TGTGCCAGCAGCGTAACCCACGGACAGGGCCAAGAGACCCAGTACTTC
CDR3: CASSVTHGQGQETQYF

D: TRBD2
J: TRBJ2-1
V: TRBV10-3
size: -
DNA: TGTGCCATCAGTGTATTTTTGGGGAGGGACTCAACATCGAATGAGCAGTTCTTC
CDR3: CAISVFLGRDSTSNEQFF

D: TRBD2
J: TRBJ2-3
V: TRBV6-2/TRBV6-3
size: once
DNA: TGTGCCAGCAGCCCCCAGTCCCAGCGGGGGGGCGTCCGGCTCACAGATACGCAGTATTTT
CDR3: CASSPQSQRGGVRLTDTQYF

D: -
J: TRBJ1-4
V: TRBV7-2
size: -
DNA: TGTGCCAGCAGCTTAGTTGTCGGGGTCTATGAAAAACTGTTTTTT
CDR3: CASSLVVGVYEKLFF